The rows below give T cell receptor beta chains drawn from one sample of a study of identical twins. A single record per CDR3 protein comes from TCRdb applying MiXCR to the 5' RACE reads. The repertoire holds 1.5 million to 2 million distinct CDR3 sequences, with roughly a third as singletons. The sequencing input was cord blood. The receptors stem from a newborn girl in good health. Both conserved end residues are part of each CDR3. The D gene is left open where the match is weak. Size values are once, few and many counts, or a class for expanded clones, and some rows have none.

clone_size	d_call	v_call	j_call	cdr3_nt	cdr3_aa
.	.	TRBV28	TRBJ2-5	TGTGCCAGCATTCCGGGGGTTTACAATGAGCAGTACTTC	CASIPGVYNEQYF
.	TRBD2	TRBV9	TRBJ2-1	TGTGCCAGCAGCGTAGGGGCTAGCGGGGCCTACAACGAGCAGTTCTTC	CASSVGASGAYNEQFF
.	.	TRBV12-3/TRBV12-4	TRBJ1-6	TGTGCCAGCAGTCTAGTGGGACGGCGTGGATCACCCCTCCACTTT	CASSLVGRRGSPLHF
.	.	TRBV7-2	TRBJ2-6	TGTGCCAGCAGCTTCGGGTCATTTCTAAGCTCTGGGGCCAACGTCCTGACTTTC	CASSFGSFLSSGANVLTF
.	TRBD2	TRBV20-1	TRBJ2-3	TGCAGCGCCGGGGCTAGCGGGGGCCCGAGGACAGATACGCAGTATTTT	CSAGASGGPRTDTQYF
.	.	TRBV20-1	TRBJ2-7	TGCAGCGCGGCAGGGGCCGCCTACGAGCAGTACTTC	CSAAGAAYEQYF
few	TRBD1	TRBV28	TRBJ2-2	TGTGCCAGCAGTTTATGGCAGGGGGTAATGAACACCGGGGAGCTGTTTTTT	CASSLWQGVMNTGELFF
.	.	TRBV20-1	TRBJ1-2	TGCAGTGCTCTAACGGACGTGACCTGGGGCTATGGCTACACCTTC	CSALTDVTWGYGYTF
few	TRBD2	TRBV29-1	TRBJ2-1	TGCAGCGCAATACTAGCGGGGGCCCCCGGGGGCTATGAGCAGTTCTTC	CSAILAGAPGGYEQFF
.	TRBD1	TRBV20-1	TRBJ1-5	TGCAGTGCTAGAGATTGGGGACAGGGAGGTCAGCCCCAGCATTTT	CSARDWGQGGQPQHF
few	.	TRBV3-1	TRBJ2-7	TGTGCCAGCAGCCAAGATAACAGAGGTTACGAGCAGTACTTC	CASSQDNRGYEQYF
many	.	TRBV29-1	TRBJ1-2	TGCAGCGTCGCGGTTGGCTATGGCTACACCTTC	CSVAVGYGYTF
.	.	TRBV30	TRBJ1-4	TGTGCCTGGAGTGTAAACGAAAAACTGTTTTTT	CAWSVNEKLFF
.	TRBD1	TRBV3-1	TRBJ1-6	TGTGCCAGCAGCCAAGATCCGGGACAGGGCTCCTATAATTCACCCCTCCACTTT	CASSQDPGQGSYNSPLHF
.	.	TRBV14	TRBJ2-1	TGTGCCAGCAGCCAGGGGTGGGGCAGGGACCCCTACAATGAGCAGTTCTTC	CASSQGWGRDPYNEQFF
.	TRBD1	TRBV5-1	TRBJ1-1	TGCGCCAGCAGCCCCCAGCAGGGGGGCCCTGAAGCTTTCTTT	CASSPQQGGPEAFF
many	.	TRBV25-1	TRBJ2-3	TGTGCCAGCAAGGGGCCTAGCCTCGATACGCAGTATTTT	CASKGPSLDTQYF
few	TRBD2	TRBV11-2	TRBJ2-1	TGTGCCAGCAGCTTAGCGGGGAGGGCCACTAATTTCCGCAATGAGCAGTTCTTC	CASSLAGRATNFRNEQFF
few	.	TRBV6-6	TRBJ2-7	TGTGCCAGCAGTTATGCGAACACCTACGAGCAGTACTTC	CASSYANTYEQYF
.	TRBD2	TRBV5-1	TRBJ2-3	TGCGCCAGCAGCTTGAAGGAGACACCGGGACTAGCCCGCCCAGATACGCAGTATTTT	CASSLKETPGLARPDTQYF
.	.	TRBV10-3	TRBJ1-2	TGTGCCGTCAGTGAGTCAAGCGGCAGGCGCACGACTAACTATGGCTACACCTTC	CAVSESSGRRTTNYGYTF
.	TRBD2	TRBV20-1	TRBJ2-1	TGCAGTGCTAGAGATCATCGTAACGGGGGGATCTCCTACAATGAGCAGTTCTTC	CSARDHRNGGISYNEQFF
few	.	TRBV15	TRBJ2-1	TGTGCCACCAGCAGAGATCAGGGGTATGAGCAGTTCTTC	CATSRDQGYEQFF
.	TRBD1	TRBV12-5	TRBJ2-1	TGTGCTAGTGGTTTGGACGACAGGGATTGGTTAAATGAGCAGTTCTTC	CASGLDDRDWLNEQFF
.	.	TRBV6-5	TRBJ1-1	TGTGCCAGCAGTTTAGGACGGGTCCCCGGCACTGAAGCTTTCTTT	CASSLGRVPGTEAFF
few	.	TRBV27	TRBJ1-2	TGTGCCAGCAGTTCGGACAGTCCTGGCTATGGCTACACCTTC	CASSSDSPGYGYTF
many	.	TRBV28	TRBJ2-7	TGTGCCAGCAGTTTATATTCGTCTAGCAGCTACGAGCAGTACTTC	CASSLYSSSSYEQYF
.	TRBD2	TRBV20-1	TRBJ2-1	TGCAGTGCTAGAGAAGCGGGGGTACAAGAGACCCAGTTCTTC	CSAREAGVQETQFF
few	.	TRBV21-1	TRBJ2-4	TGTGCCAGCAGCAAAGCGAGGTGGGACAGGGAAAACAAAAACATTCAGTACTTC	CASSKARWDRENKNIQYF